The 26 T cell receptor beta chains given below trace back to one sample, sequenced in a study of beta chain features in type 1 diabetes. Study-wide findings and caveats: When Type 1 diabetes patients were examined, their TCRB CDR3s proved moderately but significantly shorter in all four CD4+ subsets.

These receptors' antigens are unknown. Since all of the isolated RNA was reverse transcribed, expressed TCRB transcripts were what got sequenced. The repertoire was sequenced with immunoSEQ multiplex PCR; TCRdb's copy has only in-frame clones and lacks some. Among roughly 260,000 clones listed, over 20% were seen once. Sample: naive CD4+ T cells from blood. These receptors were taken from a middle-aged woman with type 1 diabetes.

The chain has TRBV7-2 and TRBJ2-7; 12 bases map to TRBD2. This CDR3 is 14 amino acids long. Unmatched junction bases numbered 6, after V lost 5 bases and J lost 7 bases. From germline, CDR1 is SGHTA and CDR2 FQGNSA. CDR3 sequence reads: CASSPTSGGSEQYF. The CDR3 DNA is TGTGCCAGCAGCCCTACTAGCGGGGGGAGTGAGCAGTACTTC.

This clone was picked up a small number of times. The chain joins TRBV4-3 to TRBJ2-7; TRBD2 matches 9 bases. Germline lookup yields CDR1 LGHNA and CDR2 YSLEER. The trim removed 3 bases at V and 1 base at J, leaving 10 bases unmatched. CDR3 length equals 17 residues. CDR3 sequence: CASSHLRTSDSSYEQYF. Here the CDR3 DNA reads TGCGCCAGCAGCCATCTGCGGACTAGCGATAGTTCCTACGAGCAGTACTTC.

The J gene is TRBJ2-2, the V gene TRBV4-3, with no clear D. The CDR3 sequence is 17 residues long. With 1 base removed from V and 4 bases from J, the gap between germline ends came to 16 bases. From germline, CDR1 is LGHNA and CDR2 YSLEER. The CDR3, as DNA: TGCGCCAGCAGCCAAGGGGCGACACGTTATTCCACCGGGGAGCTGTTTTTT. This encodes CASSQGATRYSTGELFF.

This chain joins TRBV29-1 and TRBJ1-4; D might be TRBD1 (5 bases). The CDR3 runs to 13 residues. Between the trimmed V and J ends, which lost 4 bases and 4 bases, there was a span of 10 bases. The germline CDR1 and CDR2 sequences are SQVTM and ANQGSEA. The CDR3 DNA follows: TGCAGCGTTGCGACAGATTTTAATGAAAAACTGTTTTTT. As protein: CSVATDFNEKLFF.

The V call is TRBV9, the J call TRBJ2-2; D remains ambiguous. The CDR3 has 16 residues. V lost 0 bases and J lost 2, with 11 bases in between. Germline V lookup: CDR1 SGDLS, CDR2 YYNGEE. CDR3 bases: TGTGCCAGCAGCGTAGAAAGAACAGCTAACACCGGGGAGCTGTTTTTT. Its translation is CASSVERTANTGELFF.

The rearrangement joins TRBV28 to TRBJ1-2; no clear D. CDR1 is MDHEN and CDR2 is SYDVKM in the germline V gene. The length of the CDR3 is 14 residues. The V gene lost 5 bases and the J gene lost 5 bases, with 15 bases spanning the gap. CDR3 amino acids: CASSTGGPEYGYTF. As DNA, the CDR3 is TGTGCCAGCAGTACGGGAGGACCGGAATATGGCTACACCTTC.

This clone appeared a few times. The CDR3 is CASSFASGRREGYEQYF. The CDR3 nucleotides are TGTGCCAGCAGCTTTGCTAGCGGGAGGAGAGAAGGGTACGAGCAGTACTTC. This chain connects TRBV7-2 to TRBJ2-7, with 11 nucleotides matching TRBD2. The CDR3 runs to 17 residues. V dropped 3 bases and J dropped 4; count of bases not matched to a gene: 11. Germline V lookup: CDR1 SGHTA, CDR2 FQGNSA.

The chain recombines TRBV7-2 with TRBJ1-5, with 8 bases matching TRBD1. The CDR3 length is 14 residues. The V segment lost 8 bases and the J segment 5 bases; nucleotides outside the gene matches: 8. The V gene's germline CDR1 is SGHTA and CDR2 FQGNSA. In DNA form, the CDR3 reads TGTGCCAGCGCGGAACAGGGGGTGGATCAGCCCCAGCATTTT. It codes for CASAEQGVDQPQHF.

This rearrangement joins TRBV18 to TRBJ1-1; possibly TRBD1 for D (5 bases). V was shortened by 3 bases and J by 0 bases, with 14 bases between the two germline ends. In germline, CDR1 is KGHSH, CDR2 LQKENI. The CDR3 is 16 residues long. The CDR3 reads CASSPGRAYLNTEAFF. The DNA of the CDR3 is TGTGCCAGCTCACCCGGCAGGGCCTACTTGAACACTGAAGCTTTCTTT.

V is TRBV4-2 and J is TRBJ2-7, with D maybe TRBD1 (5 bases). V was cut by 0 bases and J by 3 bases, with 9 bases left in between. Germline values: CDR1 LGHNA, CDR2 YNFKEQ. The CDR3 contains 14 residues. For the CDR3, the DNA is TGTGCCAGCAGCCAAGAGTTTCAGGGCTACGAGCAGTACTTC. This encodes CASSQEFQGYEQYF.

This clone has more than one count but fewer than ten. The rearrangement links TRBV2 to TRBJ2-3; perhaps TRBD2 as D (6 bases). The germline CDR1 and CDR2 sequences are SNHLY and FYNNEI. Trimming took 7 bases from V and 3 from J, leaving 8 bases between them. The CDR3 has 12 residues. The CDR3 loop is CASTGLTDTQYF. CDR3 bases: TGTGCCAGCACGGGACTGACAGATACGCAGTATTTT.

This clone was seen more than once but under ten times. V and J are TRBV27 and TRBJ2-2; TRBD2 matches 8 bases. The junction had 6 bases not matched to a gene; V was cut back by 6 bases and J by 6 bases. Germline CDR1 reads MNHEY; CDR2 reads SMNVEV (reference sequence). This CDR3 contains 14 residues. Here the CDR3 reads CASRLREVAGELFF. The DNA of the CDR3 is TGTGCCAGCAGACTGCGGGAGGTCGCCGGGGAGCTGTTTTTT.

Worth noting for this clone: A read error may produce the germline difference seen at one junction end. The chain carries TRBV11-1 and TRBJ2-2; no reliable D call. The CDR3 is made up of 12 amino acids. The germline CDR1 and CDR2 sequences are SGHAT and FQDESV (reference sequence). The CDR3 protein is CASGLDGGELFF. CDR3 in DNA: TGTGCCAGCGGCTTAGACGGCGGGGAGCTGTTTTTT. The full variable domain, its missing parts supplied by reference TRBV11-1 and TRBJ2-2, is EAEVAQSPRYKITEKSQAVAFWCDPISGHATLYWYRQILGQGPELLVQFQDESVVDDSQLPKDRFSAERLKGVDSTLKIQPAELGDSAMYLCASGLDGGELFFGEGSRLTVL.

This clone has more than one count but fewer than ten. The rearrangement joins TRBV4-2 to TRBJ2-5; D may be TRBD1 (5 bases). The V and J ends lost 0 bases and 5 bases respectively, with 13 bases between them. The germline CDR1 and CDR2 sequences are LGHNA and YNFKEQ. The CDR3 sequence is 15 residues long. The CDR3 sequence is CASSQDDQGRETQYF. The DNA for the CDR3 is TGTGCCAGCAGCCAAGATGACCAGGGTAGGGAGACCCAGTACTTC.

In its sample, this clone was seen a few times. The V gene is TRBV29-1, the J gene TRBJ2-3; TRBD2 agrees at 10 bases. Germline V gene lookup returns CDR1 SQVTM and CDR2 ANQGSEA. The length of the CDR3 is 13 residues. Losses at the gene ends were 6 bases for V and 6 bases for J; bases not matched to a gene: 6. CDR3 protein: CSVPGLATDTQYF. The DNA for the CDR3 is TGCAGCGTCCCGGGACTAGCGACCGATACGCAGTATTTT.

This sequence joins TRBV9 and TRBJ2-7; TRBD2 is a possible D gene (5 bases). The CDR3 extends over 14 amino acids. Trimming pared 4 bases from V and 1 base from J, leaving 12 bases between. Looked up from germline, CDR1 is SGDLS and CDR2 is YYNGEE. CDR3 protein: CASSPVGGSYEQYF. The CDR3 nucleotides are TGTGCCAGCAGCCCGGTTGGCGGGTCCTACGAGCAGTACTTC.

The chain employs TRBV7-9 and TRBJ1-5; no definite D call. Germline V lookup: CDR1 SEHNR, CDR2 FQNEAQ (reference sequence). Trimming pared 1 base from V and 4 bases from J, leaving 14 bases between. This CDR3 is built from 16 residues. In DNA, the CDR3 is TGTGCCAGCAGCTTAGGAACCCGAGAACCAAATCAGCCCCAGCATTTT. The encoded protein is CASSLGTREPNQPQHF.

This clone was detected only a few times. The rearrangement uses TRBV5-1 and TRBJ1-2; TRBD1 might be the D (6 bases). Germline lookup yields CDR1 SGHRS and CDR2 YFSETQ. The CDR3 sequence is 15 residues long. The V end was cut by 1 base, the J end by 2 bases, with 12 bases between. The CDR3 reads CASSLSGHLNYGYTF. CDR3 in DNA: TGCGCCAGCAGCTTGTCGGGACACCTCAACTATGGCTACACCTTC.

CDR3 nucleotides: TGTGCCAGCAGCTTCAGGGGAAGCAATCAGCCCCAGCATTTT. Protein product: CASSFRGSNQPQHF. The chain links TRBV7-2 to TRBJ1-5; tentatively, D is TRBD1 (6 bases). V was trimmed by 3 bases and J by 1 base, leaving 7 bases between them. CDR3 length: 14 residues. Per germline, CDR1 SGHTA and CDR2 FQGNSA.

The chain is built from TRBV2 and TRBJ2-1, with TRBD2 as a possible D gene (5 bases). V gave up 6 bases and J gave up 7 bases, with 16 bases separating them. This CDR3 comprises 14 residues. Looked up from germline, CDR1 is SNHLY and CDR2 is FYNNEI. The CDR3 DNA reads TGTGCCAGCAGGGCCGGCAGCGGAGGTAATGAGCAGTTCTTC. It yields the protein CASRAGSGGNEQFF.

This clone was found a few times. This rearrangement joins TRBV2 to TRBJ1-4; D is perhaps TRBD1 (5 bases). Trimming removed 4 bases from V and 3 bases from J, with 9 bases in between. CDR3 length: 14 residues. Germline V CDR1 and CDR2: SNHLY, FYNNEI. The CDR3 bases are TGTGCCAGCAGTGCAGGGACTTCTAATGAAAAACTGTTTTTT. It is translated as CASSAGTSNEKLFF.

The chain joins TRBV9 to TRBJ2-1; 7 positions match TRBD2. The CDR3 is made up of 16 amino acids. V trimming: 0 bases; J trimming: 5 bases; junction bases outside the gene matches: 8. Germline CDR1 and CDR2: SGDLS and YYNGEE. The CDR3 DNA is TGTGCCAGCAGCGTAGAATTAGCGGGCATCCACAATGAGCAGTTCTTC. Residues: CASSVELAGIHNEQFF.

This clone was picked up a small number of times. Written as DNA, the CDR3 is TGTGCCAGCAGCCCGACTAGGGAGACCCAGTACTTC. Amino acids: CASSPTRETQYF. The genes are TRBV7-2 and TRBJ2-5; possible D gene TRBD2, 6 bases. Deletions cut 5 bases from V and 5 bases from J, with 9 bases between. Germline V gene data show CDR1 as SGHTA and CDR2 as FQGNSA. This CDR3 contains 12 residues.

The CDR3 bases are TGTGCCAGCAGGATCTCCGAGTGGAACACTGAAGCTTTCTTT. Translated: CASRISEWNTEAFF. The J gene is TRBJ1-1, the V gene TRBV2; D gene uncertain. The V and J ends lost 6 bases and 1 base respectively, with 12 bases between them. The CDR3 loop spans 14 amino acids. Germline values: CDR1 SNHLY, CDR2 FYNNEI.

The chain couples TRBV27 to TRBJ2-1; D is possibly TRBD2 (6 bases). Germline CDR1 reads MNHEY; CDR2 reads SMNVEV (reference sequence). The CDR3 has 15 amino acids. V lost 5 bases and J lost 3, with 14 bases in between. CDR3 in DNA: TGTGCCAGCAGTCCCCCGGGACTTAACTACAATGAGCAGTTCTTC. Translated: CASSPPGLNYNEQFF.

This clone was recorded a few times. The chain joins TRBV19 to TRBJ1-1; possible D gene TRBD1, 6 bases. This CDR3 is built from 14 residues. V was cut by 9 bases and J by 8 bases, with 22 bases left in between. Germline V CDR1 and CDR2: LNHDA, SQIVND (reference sequence). This chain's CDR3 is CASGVTGGGGEAFF. The CDR3 region has the DNA TGTGCCAGCGGGGTGACAGGCGGCGGTGGAGAAGCTTTCTTT. Complete variable domain (other parts from reference TRBV19 and TRBJ1-1): DGGITQSPKYLFRKEGQNVTLSCEQNLNHDAMYWYRQDPGQGLRLIYYSQIVNDFQKGDIAEGYSVSREKKESFPLTVTSAQKNPTAFYLCASGVTGGGGEAFFGQGTRLTVV.